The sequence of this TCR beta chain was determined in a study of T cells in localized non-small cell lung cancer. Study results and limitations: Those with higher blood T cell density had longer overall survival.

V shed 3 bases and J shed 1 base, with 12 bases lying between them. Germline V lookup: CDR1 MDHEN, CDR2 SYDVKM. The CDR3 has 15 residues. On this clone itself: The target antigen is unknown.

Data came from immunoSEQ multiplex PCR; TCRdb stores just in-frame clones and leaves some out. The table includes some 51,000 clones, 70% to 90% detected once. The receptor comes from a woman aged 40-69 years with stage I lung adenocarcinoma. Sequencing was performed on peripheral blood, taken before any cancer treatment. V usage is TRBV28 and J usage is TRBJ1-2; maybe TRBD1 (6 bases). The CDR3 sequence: CASSLSGHFNYGYTF. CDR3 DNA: TGTGCCAGCAGTTTGTCGGGACATTTTAACTATGGCTACACCTTC.